This TCR beta chain was captured by sequencing in a study of a mutant IDH1 vaccine in newly diagnosed glioma. Study background: Radiotherapy, temozolomide, or both had been given previously, and both were given to most.

Measured with immunoSEQ multiplex PCR; TCRdb has only the in-frame clones, and not every one. Of around 100,000 clones listed, about 80% are singletons. With regard to this clone: Its matching antigen is unknown.

V was pared by 3 bases and J by 5 bases, with 17 bases between. The CDR3 contains 16 residues. Germline-derived CDR1 and CDR2 are SGHRS and YFSETQ. The study, taken as a whole, reports: Vaccination induced immune responses in around 93% of patients.

As for time point: baseline, week 1 (first vaccination visit). Treatment described: pre-vaccination baseline after standard-of-care therapy. The origin of this receptor is a man between 35 and 55 years old with glioma. Some clones in this sample may be carry-over from other donors' samples. This specimen was PBMCs, taken from a glioma patient treated with radiotherapy, temozolomide or both. The J gene is TRBJ1-4, the V gene TRBV5-1; D not resolved. The DNA of the CDR3 is TGCGCCAGCAGCTCTACCTTCCTGGGAGGAAATGAAAAACTGTTTTTT. It translates to CASSSTFLGGNEKLFF.